Below are 21 T cell receptor beta chains sequenced from a single sample in a study of cytomegalovirus exposure and HLA in healthy donors. Libraries were prepared by immunoSEQ multiplex PCR; TCRdb keeps only in-frame clonotypes and omits some of them. Of about 190,000 clones listed, 86% were seen once; the top ten hold around 1.6%. Sequenced material: PBMCs. The source of these receptors is a woman in her late teens or twenties in good health and CMV-seronegative.

This sequence joins TRBV6-5 and TRBJ1-2; 8 bases match TRBD1. The CDR3 totals 13 residues. The V and J ends lost 6 bases and 7 bases, in that order; junction bases with no gene match: 7. Germline CDR1 reads MNHEY; CDR2 reads SVGAGI. CDR3 sequence reads: CASSRGQGAGYTF. In DNA form, the CDR3 reads TGTGCCAGCAGCCGCGGACAGGGTGCTGGCTACACCTTC.

The chain carries TRBV19 and TRBJ1-5; no definite D call. Trimming removed 2 bases from V and 6 bases from J, with 17 bases in between. There are 16 residues in the CDR3. Germline assignment: CDR1 LNHDA and CDR2 SQIVND (reference sequence). This chain's CDR3 is CASSILLGGKGQPQHF. The CDR3 nucleotides read TGTGCCAGTAGTATACTACTAGGAGGGAAGGGTCAGCCCCAGCATTTT.

The CDR3 reads CASTLSLSDTQYF. DNA for the CDR3: TGTGCCAGCACCCTAAGTTTGTCAGATACGCAGTATTTT. The rearrangement joins TRBV11-2 to TRBJ2-3, with D hard to call. CDR3 length: 13 residues. V gave up 7 bases and J gave up 4 bases, with 12 bases separating them. Germline values: CDR1 SGHAT, CDR2 FQNNGV.

This chain joins TRBV6-5 and TRBJ2-3, with a possible D match to TRBD1 (5 bases). Deletions cut 6 bases from V and 5 bases from J, with 15 bases between. CDR3 size: 14 residues. Germline values: CDR1 MNHEY, CDR2 SVGAGI. The CDR3 spells CASSRTSQGDTQYF. Written as DNA, the CDR3 is TGTGCCAGCAGCCGGACCAGCCAGGGAGATACGCAGTATTTT.

This chain joins TRBV30 and TRBJ1-4; TRBD1 is a possible D gene (5 bases). The germline V and J ends were trimmed by 3 bases and 8 bases, with 22 bases remaining between them. Germline CDR1 is GTSNPN and CDR2 is SVGIG (reference sequence). This CDR3 spans 16 amino acids. Written as DNA, the CDR3 is TGTGCCTGGAGCCGTAGACGCCGGATCCAGGGAGAAAAACTGTTTTTT. Residues: CAWSRRRRIQGEKLFF.

The chain has TRBV18 and TRBJ1-2; 9 bases are a match to TRBD1. The CDR3 has 13 residues. Germline assignment: CDR1 KGHSH and CDR2 LQKENI. The V segment lost 6 bases and the J segment 6 bases; nucleotides outside the gene matches: 5. The CDR3 protein is CASSRGQGDGYTF. The DNA of the CDR3 is TGTGCCAGCTCGCGGGGACAGGGCGATGGCTACACCTTC.

J is TRBJ2-3 and V is TRBV6-5, with D perhaps TRBD1 (5 bases). Trimming shortened V by 0 bases and J by 2 bases, and 12 bases separated the two germline ends. This CDR3 spans 16 amino acids. Germline CDR1 reads MNHEY; CDR2 reads SVGAGI. CDR3 coding DNA: TGTGCCAGCAGTTACTCTGGGGCGGACAACACAGATACGCAGTATTTT. It translates to CASSYSGADNTDTQYF.

The chain is built from TRBV5-1 and TRBJ2-7, with D tentatively TRBD1 (6 bases). Trimming took off 3 bases at V and 2 bases at J, with 12 bases between the two ends. The germline gives CDR1 SGHRS, CDR2 YFSETQ. CDR3 length equals 14 residues. Written as DNA, the CDR3 is TGCGCCAGCAGCTATGGACAGTTCGCCTACGAGCAGTACTTC. It encodes CASSYGQFAYEQYF.

J is TRBJ1-1 and V is TRBV19, with TRBD1 matching 7 bases. Germline loops: CDR1 LNHDA, CDR2 SQIVND (reference sequence). V was clipped by 6 bases and J by 5 bases; unmatched bases: 12. CDR3 length: 15 amino acids. The CDR3 DNA reads TGTGCCAGTAGACCCCTGTCAGGGGGGAATACTGAAGCTTTCTTT. Protein: CASRPLSGGNTEAFF. Complete variable domain (other parts from reference TRBV19 and TRBJ1-1): DGGITQSPKYLFRKEGQNVTLSCEQNLNHDAMYWYRQDPGQGLRLIYYSQIVNDFQKGDIAEGYSVSREKKESFPLTVTSAQKNPTAFYLCASRPLSGGNTEAFFGQGTRLTVV.

This chain links TRBV7-2 with TRBJ2-1; 9 bases map to TRBD2. The CDR3 spans 15 residues. J gave up 8 bases and V 5 bases, and 10 bases lay outside the gene matches. Per the germline V gene, CDR1 is SGHTA and CDR2 is FQGNSA. The CDR3 loop is CASSPRAGGPYEQFF. The CDR3 DNA sequence: TGTGCCAGCAGCCCCCGGGCGGGAGGGCCGTATGAGCAGTTCTTC. Using reference TRBV7-2 and TRBJ2-1 for the parts outside the CDR3, the full variable domain is GAGVSQSPSNKVTEKGKDVELRCDPISGHTALYWYRQSLGQGLEFLIYFQGNSAPDKSGLPSDRFSAERTGGSVSTLTIQRTQQEDSAVYLCASSPRAGGPYEQFFGPGTRLTVL.

This chain uses TRBV12-5 with TRBJ2-7; D is unresolved. The CDR3 is 14 amino acids. Looked up from germline, CDR1 is LGHNT and CDR2 is FRNRAP. V lost 6 bases and J lost 3, with 15 bases in between. The CDR3 protein is CASGTPPFGYEQYF. For the CDR3, the DNA is TGTGCTAGTGGCACCCCTCCCTTCGGCTACGAGCAGTACTTC.

The chain joins TRBV7-2 to TRBJ2-7; 13 nucleotides line up with TRBD2. This CDR3 contains 15 residues. Germline V CDR1 and CDR2: SGHTA, FQGNSA. The ends lost 5 bases at V and 4 bases at J; junction bases unmatched: 5. The CDR3 reads CASSPGTSGEYEQYF. The CDR3 nucleotides read TGTGCCAGCAGCCCAGGGACTAGCGGGGAATACGAGCAGTACTTC.

This clone was detected only a few times. The V and J genes are TRBV19 and TRBJ1-2; no clear D gene. Germline CDR1 reads LNHDA; CDR2 reads SQIVND (reference sequence). V was shortened by 4 bases and J by 0 bases, with 9 bases between the two germline ends. The CDR3 is 14 residues long. In DNA, the CDR3 is TGTGCCAGTAGTAGCCGCGGAACTAACTATGGCTACACCTTC. Translating it yields CASSSRGTNYGYTF.

The V and J genes are TRBV6-4 and TRBJ2-3, with TRBD2 matching 7 bases. The CDR3 totals 16 residues. Germline CDR1 reads MRHNA; CDR2 reads SNTAGT. V lost 1 base, J lost 3 bases, and 7 bases stayed unmatched. DNA for the CDR3: TGTGCCAGCAGTGACTTGGCGGGAGATAGTACAGATACGCAGTATTTT. This translates into CASSDLAGDSTDTQYF.

The genes are TRBV27 and TRBJ2-1; no firm D call. The ends were cut back, 3 bases at V and 10 bases at J, with 7 bases in the middle. The CDR3 consists of 11 residues. The V gene's germline CDR1 is MNHEY and CDR2 SMNVEV (reference sequence). CDR3 nucleotide sequence: TGTGCCAGCAGTTTGGGCAGAGAGCAGTTCTTC. It codes for CASSLGREQFF.

The DNA for the CDR3 is TGCGCCAGCAGCTTGGGGGACTATCCAGACACAGATACGCAGTATTTT. Protein: CASSLGDYPDTDTQYF. This chain connects TRBV5-1 to TRBJ2-3; the match to TRBD2 covers 7 bases. After removal of 0 bases from V and 2 bases from J, the junction contained 6 bases not matched to a gene. This CDR3 is 16 amino acids long. The germline V gene has CDR1 SGHRS and CDR2 YFSETQ.

The chain employs TRBV7-9 and TRBJ1-1, with 8 positions matching TRBD1. V was clipped by 5 bases and J by 4 bases; unmatched bases: 21. The CDR3 runs 19 residues. From germline, CDR1 is SEHNR and CDR2 FQNEAQ (reference sequence). The CDR3 coding sequence is TGTGCCAGCAGCCTCTCTGTTGGGGGCAGGGGGCAAGGGAGCACTGAAGCTTTCTTT. It codes for CASSLSVGGRGQGSTEAFF.

The chain has TRBV25-1 and TRBJ2-5, with 11 bases lining up with TRBD1. This CDR3 has 17 residues. Germline CDR1 is MGHDK and CDR2 is SYGVNS. With 4 bases clipped from V and 5 bases from J, the junction kept 12 bases outside the gene matches. In nucleotides, the CDR3 is TGTGCCAGCAGTGCCTCCCGTAGGACAGGGGGCTACGAGACCCAGTACTTC. Its protein product is CASSASRRTGGYETQYF.

This chain joins TRBV5-4 and TRBJ1-2; D is undetermined. Germline CDR1 SGHNT, CDR2 YYREEE (reference sequence). The V end was cut by 5 bases, the J end by 3 bases, with 20 bases between. This CDR3 comprises 16 residues. CDR3 sequence (DNA): TGTGCCAGCAGTCGGGGTTGGGGTCTTATGTACTATGGCTACACCTTC. Translated: CASSRGWGLMYYGYTF.

This chain joins TRBV7-9 and TRBJ2-1; TRBD2 aligns across 12 bases. V lost 0 bases to trimming and J lost 4 bases; unmatched junction nucleotides: 10. Germline CDR1 SEHNR, CDR2 FQNEAQ (reference sequence). CDR3 length equals 19 residues. The CDR3, as DNA: TGTGCCAGCAGCTTAGCGAAGACTAGCGGGGGTGAAGCTTACAATGAGCAGTTCTTC. Translated: CASSLAKTSGGEAYNEQFF. Complete variable domain (other parts from reference TRBV7-9 and TRBJ2-1): DTGVSQNPRHKITKRGQNVTFRCDPISEHNRLYWYRQTLGQGPEFLTYFQNEAQLEKSRLLSDRFSAERPKGSFSTLEIQRTEQGDSAMYLCASSLAKTSGGEAYNEQFFGPGTRLTVL.

This chain connects TRBV4-1 to TRBJ2-5; the D gene is possibly TRBD1 (7 bases). Germline values: CDR1 MGHRA, CDR2 YSYEKL. V was cut by 3 bases and J by 5 bases, with 16 bases left in between. The CDR3 length is 15 residues. CDR3 in amino acids: CASSHGDRDSETQYF. The DNA for the CDR3 is TGCGCCAGCAGCCACGGTGACAGGGACTCGGAGACCCAGTACTTC.